Following are 26 T cell receptor beta chains from one sample sequenced in a study of T cell changes during pregnancy in multiple sclerosis. Using immunoSEQ multiplex PCR, the repertoire was profiled, and TCRdb retains in-frame clones only, with some absent. The table has over 90,000 clones, about 94% seen once. The starting material was peripheral blood, obtained after pregnancy. Receptors were obtained from a female donor with multiple sclerosis, enrolled in a pregnancy study.

V usage is TRBV6-6 and J usage is TRBJ1-1, with D perhaps TRBD1 (6 bases). The CDR3 spans 16 residues. Germline lookup yields CDR1 MNHNY and CDR2 SVGAGI (reference sequence). V was pared by 2 bases and J by 8 bases, with 21 bases between. CDR3 sequence reads: CASSYRSSGEGVEAFF. The CDR3 nucleotides read TGTGCCAGCAGTTACAGATCGTCAGGGGAGGGCGTCGAAGCTTTCTTT.

The gene calls are TRBV27 and TRBJ2-5, with 9 nucleotides matching TRBD1. Per germline, CDR1 MNHEY and CDR2 SMNVEV (reference sequence). This CDR3 contains 16 residues. Unmatched junction bases numbered 8, after V lost 1 base and J lost 5 bases. CDR3 protein: CASSLFRTGVLETQYF. The CDR3 DNA reads as TGTGCCAGCAGTTTATTCCGGACAGGGGTATTGGAGACCCAGTACTTC.

J is TRBJ2-1 and V is TRBV7-9, with 11 positions matching TRBD2. Germline CDR1 reads SEHNR; CDR2 reads FQNEAQ (reference sequence). The CDR3 sequence is 15 residues long. V lost 5 bases, J lost 7 bases, and 7 bases stayed unmatched. DNA for the CDR3: TGTGCCAGCAGCCGCCCGGGACTAGCGGTAAATGAGCAGTTCTTC. Its translation is CASSRPGLAVNEQFF. The variable domain in full, completed from reference TRBV7-9 and TRBJ2-1, reads DTGVSQNPRHKITKRGQNVTFRCDPISEHNRLYWYRQTLGQGPEFLTYFQNEAQLEKSRLLSDRFSAERPKGSFSTLEIQRTEQGDSAMYLCASSRPGLAVNEQFFGPGTRLTVL.

CDR3: CASSEAHSLAGPSYEQYF. The CDR3 DNA follows: TGTGCCAGCAGTGAAGCGCATTCCCTAGCGGGGCCCTCCTACGAGCAGTACTTC. The chain is built from TRBV6-1 and TRBJ2-7; 9 nucleotides match TRBD2. Germline loops: CDR1 MNHNS, CDR2 SASEGT. J gave up 0 bases and V 0 bases, and 9 bases lay outside the gene matches. The CDR3 consists of 18 residues.

This chain joins TRBV7-9 and TRBJ2-1, with 7 bases that match TRBD2. This CDR3 is built from 19 residues. CDR1 is SEHNR and CDR2 is FQNEAQ in the germline V gene (reference sequence). V lost 1 base to trimming and J lost 0 bases; unmatched junction nucleotides: 12. CDR3 sequence (DNA): TGTGCCAGCAGCTTAGGCCCCCTTCTTGCGGGAGACTCCTACAATGAGCAGTTCTTC. It codes for CASSLGPLLAGDSYNEQFF. The variable domain in full, with the rest retrieved from reference TRBV7-9 and TRBJ2-1, is DTGVSQNPRHKITKRGQNVTFRCDPISEHNRLYWYRQTLGQGPEFLTYFQNEAQLEKSRLLSDRFSAERPKGSFSTLEIQRTEQGDSAMYLCASSLGPLLAGDSYNEQFFGPGTRLTVL.

CDR3 protein: CASSFAGTGRLETQYF. Written as DNA, the CDR3 is TGTGCCAGCAGTTTTGCCGGGACAGGGAGGCTAGAGACCCAGTACTTC. This chain connects TRBV27 to TRBJ2-5, with TRBD1 identical over 9 bases. The CDR3 loop spans 16 amino acids. The junction had 9 bases not matched to a gene; V was cut back by 3 bases and J by 4 bases. Germline V CDR1 and CDR2: MNHEY, SMNVEV (reference sequence).

The V gene is TRBV15, the J gene TRBJ2-7, with a possible D match to TRBD1 (6 bases). Germline V gene sequence: CDR1 LNHNV, CDR2 YYDKDF (reference sequence). The length of the CDR3 is 15 residues. The V and J ends lost 5 bases and 3 bases respectively, with 17 bases between them. CDR3 bases: TGTGCCACCAGCCCACGACAGGAGGCCCACTACGAGCAGTACTTC. Translated: CATSPRQEAHYEQYF.

In its sample, this clone was seen once. The rearrangement joins TRBV27 to TRBJ2-7; 11 bases map to TRBD2. This CDR3 is built from 16 residues. V trimming: 5 bases; J trimming: 5 bases; junction bases outside the gene matches: 11. CDR1 and CDR2 (germline): MNHEY, SMNVEV (reference sequence). CDR3 nucleotide sequence: TGTGCCAGCAGTCCGAGGCCGGGACTAGCGGTCCACGAGCAGTACTTC. Encoded protein: CASSPRPGLAVHEQYF.

The chain is built from TRBV18 and TRBJ2-7, with a possible D match to TRBD2 (5 bases). Germline-derived CDR1 and CDR2 are KGHSH and LQKENI. CDR3 length: 12 amino acids. V gave up 1 base and J gave up 4 bases, with 5 bases separating them. The CDR3 DNA sequence: TGTGCCAGCTCACCACGAGGGTACGAGCAGTACTTC. This codes for CASSPRGYEQYF.

The V gene is TRBV28, the J gene TRBJ2-2; 7 bases line up with TRBD2. V lost 4 bases to trimming and J lost 0 bases; unmatched junction nucleotides: 2. This CDR3 has 15 residues. Germline V gene sequence: CDR1 MDHEN, CDR2 SYDVKM. The CDR3 spells CASSSSGANTGELFF. In DNA, the CDR3 is TGTGCCAGCAGTTCTAGCGGAGCGAACACCGGGGAGCTGTTTTTT.

This sequence joins TRBV5-1 and TRBJ2-1; 10 nucleotides align to TRBD2. This CDR3 region has 16 residues. From germline, CDR1 is SGHRS and CDR2 YFSETQ. V lost 1 base to trimming and J lost 8 bases; unmatched junction nucleotides: 9. The CDR3 nucleotides read TGCGCCAGCAGCTTGTACGGGACTAGCGATACGGATGAGCAGTTCTTC. It is translated as CASSLYGTSDTDEQFF. Full variable domain (missing parts from reference TRBV5-1 and TRBJ2-1): KAGVTQTPRYLIKTRGQQVTLSCSPISGHRSVSWYQQTPGQGLQFLFEYFSETQRNKGNFPGRFSGRQFSNSRSEMNVSTLELGDSALYLCASSLYGTSDTDEQFFGPGTRLTVL.

This chain uses TRBV5-1 with TRBJ2-1, with D possibly being TRBD2 (5 bases). The ends were cut back, 0 bases at V and 4 bases at J, with 14 bases in the middle. In germline, CDR1 is SGHRS, CDR2 YFSETQ. The CDR3 length is 16 residues. As DNA, the CDR3 is TGCGCCAGCAGCTTGGAGAGTAGCGCCCGTTACAATGAGCAGTTCTTC. Amino acids: CASSLESSARYNEQFF.

The V call is TRBV30, the J call TRBJ1-5, with D possibly matching TRBD1 (6 bases). This CDR3 spans 17 amino acids. V gave up 0 bases and J gave up 0 bases, with 15 bases separating them. Germline CDR1 and CDR2: GTSNPN and SVGIG (reference sequence). The DNA of the CDR3 is TGTGCCTGGAGTGTATCCCGGACAGACCGTAGCAATCAGCCCCAGCATTTT. Translated, it gives CAWSVSRTDRSNQPQHF.

This chain joins TRBV6-1 and TRBJ2-7, with 8 bases fitting TRBD2. Germline V gene lookup returns CDR1 MNHNS and CDR2 SASEGT. Germline trimming cut 10 bases from V and 3 bases from J; bases unmatched to any gene: 11. The CDR3 sequence is 14 residues long. CDR3 protein: CATSIAGTFYEQYF. CDR3 coding DNA: TGTGCCACTAGTATAGCGGGAACCTTCTACGAGCAGTACTTC.

The V call is TRBV6-1, the J call TRBJ1-2; no firm D call. V was shortened by 2 bases and J by 4 bases, with 5 bases between the two germline ends. The germline CDR1 and CDR2 sequences are MNHNS and SASEGT. CDR3 length equals 12 residues. The DNA for the CDR3 is TGTGCCAGCAGTGAACGGGGCTATGGCTACACCTTC. Its translation is CASSERGYGYTF.

The J gene is TRBJ2-7, the V gene TRBV6-5; D call uncertain. CDR1 is MNHEY and CDR2 is SVGAGI in the germline V gene. CDR3 length: 13 amino acids. V lost 5 bases to trimming and J lost 6 bases, with 14 bases between them. CDR3 region: CASSIRLGPEQYF. CDR3 nucleotide sequence: TGTGCCAGCAGTATAAGGCTTGGGCCCGAGCAGTACTTC.

The chain joins TRBV19 to TRBJ2-1, with D uncertain. The CDR3 totals 13 residues. CDR1 LNHDA and CDR2 SQIVND come from the germline V gene (reference sequence). V dropped 5 bases and J dropped 6 bases, with 11 bases sitting between them. The CDR3 loop reads CASSPRGINEQFF. The CDR3 bases are TGTGCCAGTAGTCCTAGAGGAATCAATGAGCAGTTCTTC.

This rearrangement joins TRBV5-8 to TRBJ1-1; D is unresolved. The CDR3 runs 17 residues. Deletions cut 0 bases from V and 1 base from J, with 16 bases between. Germline CDR1 is SGHTS and CDR2 is YDEGEE. This CDR3 reads CASSLESRWAGNTEAFF. The CDR3 DNA reads as TGTGCCAGCAGCTTGGAGTCCCGTTGGGCGGGGAACACTGAAGCTTTCTTT.

This clone was observed a few times. The rearrangement links TRBV19 to TRBJ1-2; 8 bases are shared with TRBD1. This CDR3 is 13 amino acids long. V lost 9 bases and J lost 5; bases outside the gene matches: 8. The germline V gene encodes CDR1 LNHDA and CDR2 SQIVND (reference sequence). The CDR3 protein is CASGGQAYYGYTF. The CDR3 DNA is TGTGCCAGCGGGGGACAGGCCTATTATGGCTACACCTTC.

The chain joins TRBV5-1 to TRBJ2-6; 7 bases map to TRBD2. Trimming removed 4 bases from V and 2 bases from J; junction bases left unmatched: 15. Germline CDR1 reads SGHRS; CDR2 reads YFSETQ. The CDR3 loop spans 19 amino acids. The CDR3 DNA reads as TGCGCCAGCAGCCCGTGGGCTAGCGGAGCACCGGCTGGGGCCAACGTCCTGACTTTC. This gives the protein CASSPWASGAPAGANVLTF.

This clone has a single count. This chain links TRBV6-1 with TRBJ1-4, with D possibly TRBD1 on 5 matching bases. The V gene lost 3 bases and the J gene lost 8 bases, with 19 bases spanning the gap. CDR3 length: 16 residues. Germline V gene lookup returns CDR1 MNHNS and CDR2 SASEGT. The CDR3 bases are TGTGCCAGCAGTGATAGGGGCCTCGCGGGATACGAAAAACTGTTTTTT. Protein product: CASSDRGLAGYEKLFF.

The gene calls are TRBV7-9 and TRBJ2-1; 12 nucleotides agree with TRBD2. The V gene end was trimmed by 4 bases and the J gene end by 8 bases; junction bases not matched to a gene: 6. The CDR3 loop spans 15 amino acids. Germline V gene data show CDR1 as SEHNR and CDR2 as FQNEAQ (reference sequence). The CDR3 DNA is TGTGCCAGCAGCTCCGGGCTAGCGGGAGGGTATGAGCAGTTCTTC. Encoded protein: CASSSGLAGGYEQFF.

The chain combines TRBV10-2 with TRBJ2-7; TRBD1 is a possible D gene (5 bases). CDR1 is WSHSY, CDR2 SAAADI, per germline. Trimming removed 4 bases at V and 0 bases at J, with 13 bases between. The CDR3 is 15 amino acids. CDR3 in amino acids: CASSGGLVSSYEQYF. DNA of the CDR3: TGCGCCAGCAGTGGGGGCCTAGTAAGCTCCTACGAGCAGTACTTC.

J is TRBJ2-3 and V is TRBV28, with TRBD1 identical over 7 bases. This CDR3 comprises 14 residues. With 4 bases clipped from V and 3 bases from J, the junction kept 4 bases outside the gene matches. Germline V gene lookup returns CDR1 MDHEN and CDR2 SYDVKM. CDR3 DNA sequence: TGTGCCAGCAGTTATTTACAGGGGACAGATACGCAGTATTTT. Translating it yields CASSYLQGTDTQYF.

A single count supports this clone. The rearrangement uses TRBV29-1 and TRBJ2-1; tentative D call: TRBD1 (5 bases). The V end was cut by 0 bases, the J end by 4 bases, with 16 bases between. The length of the CDR3 is 16 residues. CDR1 and CDR2 (germline): SQVTM, ANQGSEA. CDR3 coding DNA: TGCAGCGTTGAAGACCTATTTGGGGCGGAATACAATGAGCAGTTCTTC. This encodes CSVEDLFGAEYNEQFF.

The J gene is TRBJ2-2, the V gene TRBV10-1, with D maybe TRBD2 (5 bases). The CDR3 sequence is 13 residues long. V lost 5 bases and J 7 bases, leaving 11 bases between the germline ends. Per germline, CDR1 WNHNN and CDR2 SYGVQD (reference sequence). In nucleotides, the CDR3 is TGCGCCAGCAGTTCGGGGTCAGGCGGGGAGCTGTTTTTT. Its translation is CASSSGSGGELFF.